This T cell receptor (beta chain) was identified in a study of T cells in Graves' hyperthyroidism and ophthalmopathy. RNA transcripts provided the source from which TCR beta CDR3 regions were amplified. When the TCR CDR3 underwent first-round RT-PCR, the HTBI primer set was used. TCRdb processed the multiplex PCR reads anew with MiXCR; each CDR3 protein has one entry. The sample records hundreds of thousands of distinct CDR3 sequences, approximately 14% being singletons. In its sample, this clonotype was seen many times. Individuals with ophthalmopathy presented a Clinical Activity Score of at least 3, a NOSPECS grade of at least 4 and a duration under 3 months. PBMCs stemmed from more than 7.5 ml fresh peripheral blood. This receptor was identified in a woman in her 40s with Graves' ophthalmopathy. Sequencing used blood.

Here the CDR3 reads CASSFPRQGNTGELFF. DNA of the CDR3: TGCGCCAGCAGCTTCCCCCGACAGGGGAACACCGGGGAGCTGTTTTTT. The chain is built from TRBV5-1 and TRBJ2-2, with TRBD1 identical over 7 bases. Per germline, CDR1 SGHRS and CDR2 YFSETQ. The V segment lost 2 bases and the J segment 1 base; nucleotides outside the gene matches: 5. The length of the CDR3 is 16 residues.